This is a list of T cell receptor beta chains from one sample in a study of blood T cell repertoires in COVID-19. The method was immunoSEQ multiplex PCR; TCRdb's version includes in-frame clones alone and lacks a portion of them. The data contain about 77,000 clones, roughly 90% of them singletons. What was sequenced was peripheral blood. Receptors were obtained from a woman older than 75 with active or convalescent COVID-19. The CDR3 runs from the conserved cysteine through the conserved F or W. D genes are given only for firm matches. Only part of the rows carry a size: once, few, many, or a class if the clone is expanded.

J gene: TRBJ2-1; D gene: TRBD2; clone size: few; V gene: TRBV6-2/TRBV6-3; CDR3 DNA: TGTGCCAGCAGTGACCCGGGACTAATCCACAATGAGCAGTTCTTC; CDR3 protein: CASSDPGLIHNEQFF
J gene: TRBJ1-1; D gene: TRBD1; clone size: few; V gene: TRBV11-1; CDR3 DNA: TGTGCCAGCAGCCGGGGACAGGGGAACACTGAAGCTTTCTTT; CDR3 protein: CASSRGQGNTEAFF
J gene: TRBJ1-1; D gene: TRBD1; clone size: .; V gene: TRBV5-1; CDR3 DNA: TGCGCCAGCAGCTTGGGGACAGGGGGACGCATGAACACTGAAGCTTTCTTT; CDR3 protein: CASSLGTGGRMNTEAFF
J gene: TRBJ2-7; D gene: .; clone size: .; V gene: TRBV28; CDR3 DNA: TGTGCCAGCAGCCGCCGCTTAGGAGCTTACGAGCAGTACTTC; CDR3 protein: CASSRRLGAYEQYF
J gene: TRBJ2-6; D gene: .; clone size: .; V gene: TRBV4-2; CDR3 DNA: TGTGCCAGCAGCCCCCACAAGTCTGGGGCCAACGTCCTGACTTTC; CDR3 protein: CASSPHKSGANVLTF
J gene: TRBJ2-1; D gene: TRBD1; clone size: .; V gene: TRBV19; CDR3 DNA: TGTGCCAGTAGTATAGAAGGGACAGGCTACAATGAGCAGTTCTTC; CDR3 protein: CASSIEGTGYNEQFF
J gene: TRBJ2-1; D gene: .; clone size: .; V gene: TRBV6-5; CDR3 DNA: TGTGCCAGCACCGAGGACGGGAGCTCCTACAATGAGCAGTTCTTC; CDR3 protein: CASTEDGSSYNEQFF
J gene: TRBJ1-1; D gene: TRBD1; clone size: .; V gene: TRBV30; CDR3 DNA: TGTGCCTGGGGACAGGGGAACACTGAAGCTTTCTTT; CDR3 protein: CAWGQGNTEAFF
J gene: TRBJ1-6; D gene: .; clone size: .; V gene: TRBV6-5; CDR3 DNA: TGTGCCAGCAGTTACTCGGGAGACTCACCCCTCCACTTT; CDR3 protein: CASSYSGDSPLHF
J gene: TRBJ2-3; D gene: .; clone size: .; V gene: TRBV7-3; CDR3 DNA: TGTGCCAGCAGCTTAACAGGCGGCAACCCGGGCACAGATACGCAGTATTTT; CDR3 protein: CASSLTGGNPGTDTQYF